Listed below are T cell receptor beta chains from one sample, sequenced in a study of blood T cell repertoires in COVID-19. The protocol was immunoSEQ multiplex PCR, while the TCRdb copy is restricted to in-frame clones and leaves out a portion. The sample shows under 200,000 clones, 70% to 80% of them seen only once. The sequenced sample consisted of PBMCs or T cells enriched from blood (not recorded which). The receptors were gathered from a woman aged 65 to 85 in a cohort exposed to, infected with or recovered from COVID-19 (not recorded which). Each CDR3 is given with its conserved first and last residue. The D gene is left open where the match is weak. A row's size may be missing; if present it is once, few, many or a size class.

NA | TRBJ2-1 | TRBV28 | NA | CASSFFLEQFF | TGTGCCAGCAGTTTCTTCTTGGAGCAGTTCTTC
NA | TRBJ2-2 | TRBV5-5 | TRBD1 | CASSEGTENTGELFF | TGTGCCAGCAGCGAGGGGACAGAAAACACCGGGGAGCTGTTTTTT
few | TRBJ1-1 | TRBV19 | TRBD1 | CASSTRGPEAFF | TGTGCCAGTAGTACCAGGGGGCCTGAAGCTTTCTTT
NA | TRBJ2-7 | TRBV7-2 | NA | CASSLVGSAPYEQYF | TGTGCCAGCAGCTTAGTCGGGAGCGCTCCCTACGAGCAGTACTTC
NA | TRBJ2-1 | TRBV9 | TRBD2 | CASSPASGTHYNEQFF | TGTGCCAGCAGCCCTGCTAGCGGGACCCACTACAATGAGCAGTTCTTC
NA | TRBJ2-2 | TRBV3-1/TRBV3-2 | TRBD2 | CASSEPGLYTGELFF | TGTGCCAGCAGCGAACCGGGACTATACACCGGGGAGCTGTTTTTT
NA | TRBJ2-7 | TRBV5-5 | TRBD2 | CASSQGLAGVGAYEQYF | TGTGCCAGCAGCCAGGGACTAGCGGGAGTTGGGGCCTACGAGCAGTACTTC
NA | TRBJ2-1 | TRBV5-4 | NA | CASSRESGNEQFF | TGTGCCAGCAGCCGAGAATCGGGCAATGAGCAGTTCTTC
NA | TRBJ2-1 | TRBV7-9 | TRBD1 | CASSSPGTVGNEQFF | TGTGCCAGCAGCTCCCCCGGGACAGTGGGTAATGAGCAGTTCTTC
once | TRBJ1-5 | TRBV11-3 | NA | CASSPNPTSHNQPQHF | TGTGCCAGCAGCCCAAACCCCACCAGTCACAATCAGCCCCAGCATTTT
NA | TRBJ2-7 | TRBV18 | NA | CASSVQGTYEQYF | TGTGCCAGCTCAGTTCAGGGTACCTACGAGCAGTACTTC
NA | TRBJ1-5 | TRBV27 | TRBD1 | CASSLFGTVNQPQHF | TGTGCCAGCAGTTTATTTGGGACAGTTAATCAGCCCCAGCATTTT
once | TRBJ1-2 | TRBV7-2 | NA | CASSLSLAGYGYTF | TGTGCCAGCAGCTTAAGCCTAGCGGGCTATGGCTACACCTTC
NA | TRBJ2-7 | TRBV6-1 | NA | CASSEVTGLGEQYF | TGTGCCAGCAGTGAAGTGACAGGTTTGGGGGAGCAGTACTTC
once | TRBJ1-1 | TRBV12-3/TRBV12-4 | NA | CASSYGETTEAFF | TGTGCCAGCAGTTATGGAGAGACCACTGAAGCTTTCTTT
once | TRBJ2-5 | TRBV5-1 | TRBD2 | CASSSPAGGRQETQYF | TGCGCCAGCAGTTCGCCTGCGGGAGGGCGTCAAGAGACCCAGTACTTC
NA | TRBJ2-3 | TRBV11-3 | TRBD1 | CASSVRTGGTDTQYF | TGTGCCAGCAGCGTCAGGACAGGGGGCACAGATACGCAGTATTTT
NA | TRBJ1-5 | TRBV6-2/TRBV6-3 | NA | CASSYVTGNQPQHF | TGTGCCAGCAGTTACGTAACAGGGAATCAGCCCCAGCATTTT
NA | TRBJ1-1 | TRBV19 | NA | CASSISAGYHTEAFF | TGTGCCAGTAGTATTTCGGCAGGGTATCACACTGAAGCTTTCTTT
few | TRBJ1-2 | TRBV28 | TRBD1 | CASSLPQGAVTF | TGTGCCAGCAGTTTACCACAGGGGGCGGTCACCTTC
NA | TRBJ2-1 | TRBV3-1/TRBV3-2 | NA | CASSSSVEQFF | TGTGCCAGCAGCTCTAGCGTTGAGCAGTTCTTC
NA | TRBJ2-4 | TRBV10-3 | NA | CAISRDLNIQYF | TGTGCCATCAGTAGAGATCTAAACATTCAGTACTTC
few | TRBJ1-2 | TRBV7-9 | TRBD1 | CASRDRVSYGYTF | TGTGCCAGCCGGGACAGGGTGAGCTATGGCTACACCTTC
NA | TRBJ1-4 | TRBV2 | NA | CASSESPQRGGEKLFF | TGTGCCAGCAGTGAATCTCCCCAGAGGGGAGGGGAGAAACTGTTTTTT
NA | TRBJ2-7 | TRBV7-9 | NA | CASSLAGAISHEQYF | TGTGCCAGCAGCTTAGCTGGGGCAATCAGCCACGAGCAGTACTTC
NA | TRBJ2-7 | TRBV28 | TRBD1 | CATESPPSYGTGVGEQYF | TGTGCCACCGAAAGTCCACCTTCTTACGGGACAGGGGTTGGCGAGCAGTACTTC
NA | TRBJ2-2 | TRBV9 | TRBD2 | CASTNPGLAGNTGELFF | TGTGCCAGCACCAACCCCGGGCTAGCGGGGAACACCGGGGAGCTGTTTTTT
NA | TRBJ1-1 | TRBV7-2 | TRBD1 | CASSPHRDRGLRTEAFF | TGTGCCAGCAGCCCACATCGGGACAGGGGGCTAAGGACTGAAGCTTTCTTT
NA | TRBJ2-3 | TRBV6-1 | TRBD1 | CASSVDRGDTQYF | TGTGCCAGCAGTGTTGACAGGGGGGATACGCAGTATTTT
NA | TRBJ2-7 | TRBV7-9 | TRBD2 | CASSLTSGRHEQYF | TGTGCCAGCAGCTTAACTTCCGGGAGGCACGAGCAGTACTTC
NA | TRBJ2-5 | TRBV5-4 | TRBD2 | CASSQREGKETQYF | TGTGCCAGCAGTCAGCGGGAGGGGAAAGAGACCCAGTACTTC
NA | TRBJ2-7 | TRBV15 | NA | CATSSSGPRTDEQYF | TGTGCCACCAGCAGCTCAGGCCCACGAACGGACGAGCAGTACTTC
NA | TRBJ1-1 | TRBV18 | NA | CASSPSIVAWSTEAFF | TGTGCCAGCTCACCAAGCATCGTCGCCTGGAGCACTGAAGCTTTCTTT
few | TRBJ2-1 | TRBV28 | TRBD2 | CASSSHSSGSYNEQFF | TGTGCCAGCAGTTCCCATTCTAGCGGGAGTTACAATGAGCAGTTCTTC
NA | TRBJ1-1 | TRBV29-1 | NA | CSAWAGGVEAFF | TGCAGCGCCTGGGCGGGGGGGGTTGAAGCTTTCTTT
NA | TRBJ1-4 | TRBV7-9 | TRBD1 | CASSLGQGGEKLFF | TGTGCCAGCAGCCTCGGACAGGGTGGTGAAAAACTGTTTTTT
many | TRBJ1-1 | TRBV5-1 | TRBD1 | CASSRDRDTEAFF | TGCGCCAGCAGCCGGGACAGGGACACTGAAGCTTTCTTT